This T cell receptor (beta chain) was documented in a study of OX40 agonist ivuxolimab in advanced cancers. The germline V gene encodes CDR1 SGHDN and CDR2 FVKESK. This CDR3 contains 12 residues. Deletions cut 1 base from V and 11 bases from J, with 11 bases between. Remarks on this clone: The antigen is undetermined.

Profiling relied on immunoSEQ multiplex PCR, and the TCRdb table lists in-frame clones only, not all of them. The sample has 55,000 to 80,000 clones; about 80% are singletons. The study, taken as a whole, reports: There was clonal expansion of CD4+ and CD8+ blood T cells by week 6 at 0.1 to 3.0 mg/kg. In general, CD8+ T cells held more expanded clones than CD4+ did, on average.

The TCR sequence derives from an adult with an advanced solid tumor such as melanoma, head and neck, liver or kidney cancer. The rearrangement joins TRBV14 to TRBJ1-1; D might be TRBD1 (5 bases). This specimen consisted of CD4+ or CD8+ T cells sorted from blood, obtained in a trial of the OX40 agonist ivuxolimab. The CDR3 nucleotides read TGTGCCAGCAGCCAAGGATGGGGGACCGCTTTCTTT. Protein sequence: CASSQGWGTAFF.